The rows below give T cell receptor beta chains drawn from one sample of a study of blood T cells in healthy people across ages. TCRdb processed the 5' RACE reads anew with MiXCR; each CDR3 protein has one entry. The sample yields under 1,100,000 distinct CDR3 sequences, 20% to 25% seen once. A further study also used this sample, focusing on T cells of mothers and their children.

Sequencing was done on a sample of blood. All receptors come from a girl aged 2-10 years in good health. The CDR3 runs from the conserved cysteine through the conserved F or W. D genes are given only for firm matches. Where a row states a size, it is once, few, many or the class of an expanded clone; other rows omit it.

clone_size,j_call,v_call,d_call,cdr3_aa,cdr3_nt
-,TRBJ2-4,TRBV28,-,CASSPRAVVTDIQYF,TGTGCCAGCAGTCCCCGGGCGGTGGTGACTGACATTCAGTACTTC
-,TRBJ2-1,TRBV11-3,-,CARISTAPNEQFF,TGTGCCAGAATATCCACAGCACCCAATGAGCAGTTCTTC
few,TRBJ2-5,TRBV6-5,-,CASSYAAASQPSKETQYF,TGTGCCAGCAGTTACGCCGCTGCGTCACAACCCTCGAAAGAGACCCAGTACTTC
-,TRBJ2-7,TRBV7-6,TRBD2,CASSSTSASGGPYSYEQYF,TGTGCCAGCAGCTCCACGTCGGCTAGCGGGGGGCCCTATTCCTACGAGCAGTACTTC
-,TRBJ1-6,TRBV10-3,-,CAISEWGGGTKAPLHF,TGTGCCATCAGTGAGTGGGGCGGGGGGACAAAGGCACCCCTCCACTTT
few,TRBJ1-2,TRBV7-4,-,CASTRTPGPSNYGYTF,TGTGCCAGCACCCGAACCCCAGGGCCATCTAACTATGGCTACACCTTC
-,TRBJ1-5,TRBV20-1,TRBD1,CSARTGEGQPQHF,TGCAGTGCTAGAACAGGGGAGGGTCAGCCCCAGCATTTT
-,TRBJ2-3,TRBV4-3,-,CASSRVGGQDTQYF,TGCGCCAGCAGCCGAGTCGGGGGGCAAGATACGCAGTATTTT
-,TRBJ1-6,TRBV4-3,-,CASSLVQGQGPNSPLHF,TGCGCCAGCAGCCTCGTACAGGGTCAAGGGCCGAATTCACCCCTCCACTTT
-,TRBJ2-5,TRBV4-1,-,CASSQEEGRETQYF,TGCGCCAGCAGCCAAGAGGAGGGAAGAGAGACCCAGTACTTC
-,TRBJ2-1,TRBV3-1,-,CASSQVRRTEQFF,TGTGCCAGCAGCCAAGTAAGGAGGACTGAGCAGTTCTTC
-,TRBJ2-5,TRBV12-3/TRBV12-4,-,CASSLSTFEETQYF,TGTGCCAGCAGTTTGAGCACCTTCGAAGAGACCCAGTACTTC
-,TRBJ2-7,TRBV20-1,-,CSASYTAHEQYF,TGCAGTGCTTCTTACACTGCCCACGAGCAGTACTTC
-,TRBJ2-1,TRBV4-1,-,CASSQDPGEGVF,TGCGCCAGCAGCCAAGATCCGGGGGAAGGGGTCTTC
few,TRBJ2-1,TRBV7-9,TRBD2,CASSLGGLAGSYNEQFF,TGTGCCAGCAGCTTAGGGGGACTAGCCGGCTCCTACAATGAGCAGTTCTTC
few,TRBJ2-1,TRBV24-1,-,CATSAPGEGYNEQFF,TGTGCCACCAGTGCCCCAGGGGAGGGGTACAATGAGCAGTTCTTC
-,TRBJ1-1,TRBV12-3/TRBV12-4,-,CASSSIQGLETQAFF,TGTGCCAGCAGTTCAATACAGGGACTTGAAACCCAAGCTTTCTTT
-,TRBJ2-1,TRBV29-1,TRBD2,CSVLMREAGNEQFF,TGCAGCGTTTTGATGCGGGAGGCTGGCAATGAGCAGTTCTTC
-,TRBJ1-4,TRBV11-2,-,CASSPRGIREKKLFF,TGTGCCAGCAGCCCCAGGGGAATCCGTGAGAAAAAACTGTTTTTT
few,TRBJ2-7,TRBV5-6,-,CASTFFGGTAEYEQYF,TGTGCCAGCACCTTTTTCGGAGGTACAGCCGAATACGAGCAGTACTTC
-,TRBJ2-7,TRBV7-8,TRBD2,CASSLDGGALLDQYF,TGTGCCAGCAGCTTAGACGGGGGGGCCCTATTGGATCAGTACTTC
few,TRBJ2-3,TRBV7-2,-,CASSFYPGEGQYF,TGTGCCAGCAGCTTTTACCCAGGGGAGGGGCAGTATTTT
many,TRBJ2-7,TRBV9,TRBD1,CASSPPGTGTYEQYF,TGTGCCAGCAGCCCTCCTGGGACAGGGACCTACGAGCAGTACTTC
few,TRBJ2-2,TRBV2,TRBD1,CASSAGGRELFF,TGTGCCAGCAGTGCAGGGGGCAGGGAGCTGTTTTTT
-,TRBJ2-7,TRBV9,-,CASSFGQVGVYEQYF,TGTGCCAGCAGCTTCGGGCAGGTCGGGGTCTACGAGCAGTACTTC
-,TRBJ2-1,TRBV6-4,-,CASSDSSFYNEQFF,TGTGCCAGCAGTGACTCTAGCTTCTACAATGAGCAGTTCTTC
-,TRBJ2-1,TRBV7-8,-,CASSHLDNEQFF,TGTGCCAGCAGCCACCTAGACAATGAGCAGTTCTTC
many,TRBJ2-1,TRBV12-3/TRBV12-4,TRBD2,CASKRLAGESNEQFF,TGTGCCAGCAAGCGACTAGCGGGGGAAAGCAATGAGCAGTTCTTC
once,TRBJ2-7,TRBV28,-,CASRQTIGLEQYF,TGTGCCAGCAGACAGACCATTGGGCTCGAGCAGTACTTC
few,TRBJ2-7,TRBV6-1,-,CASRRYGTGGPYEQYF,TGTGCCAGCAGGAGATATGGGACTGGCGGACCCTACGAGCAGTACTTC
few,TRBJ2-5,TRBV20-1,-,CSAHYIDTQYF,TGCAGTGCCCATTATATTGACACCCAGTACTTC
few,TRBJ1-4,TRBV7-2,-,CASSLGLVPKKLFF,TGTGCCAGCAGCTTAGGATTGGTCCCTAAAAAACTGTTTTTT